This T cell receptor (beta chain) is drawn from a study of shared clonotypes between healthy human individuals. On the study more broadly: Used for every donor were three CD4 naive, three CD4 memory, two CD8 naive and one CD8 memory plate. Notes on the study in general: Compared with clonotypes that all four donors shared, non-shared clonotypes had lower generation probabilities.

A note on this clone: The target antigen is unknown. Within the sample, other DNA sequences also encode this same CDR3.

Trimming shortened V by 4 bases and J by 1 base, and 7 bases separated the two germline ends. CDR3 length equals 13 residues. Germline CDR1 reads MRHNA; CDR2 reads SNTAGT. TCRdb's copy holds only in-frame clones and misses some; the assay was immunoSEQ multiplex PCR. The table lists under 2.5 million clones, roughly 90% of them singletons. This sequence was found in a man aged 18 to 29 in good health. Some clones in this sample may be carry-over from other donors' samples. The V and J genes are TRBV6-4 and TRBJ1-1; D perhaps matches TRBD1 (5 bases). Source material: naive CD4+ T cells from PBMCs. Described subset: CD45RA+ positively selected. CDR3 sequence reads: CASSVGGNTEAFF. The DNA of the CDR3 is TGTGCCAGCAGTGTTGGGGGGAACACTGAAGCTTTCTTT.